The T cell receptor (beta chain) under discussion was sequenced for a study of tumor-infiltrating lymphocytes in primary liver carcinoma. Study context: Donors had hepatocellular carcinoma or combined HCC and intrahepatic cholangiocarcinoma. Samples returned roughly 3.65 to 7.5 million productive TCRbeta reads, a yield that was similar across tissue types.

Starting from roughly 540 ng of total RNA, TCR beta cDNA was produced with a primer in the constant region. A slightly modified ARM-PCR protocol with three nested multiplex PCR rounds produced these TCR beta libraries. The opening two PCR rounds, around 11 cycles each, paired TRBV1-TRBV30 forward primers with a C-beta reverse primer. TCRdb itself ran the multiplex PCR reads through MiXCR, one entry per CDR3 protein. The sample includes approximately 330,000 distinct CDR3 sequences, 65% of them seen just once. Study results and limitations: Overlap in tumor-adjacent and tumor-blood pairs fell below that of tumor region pairs.

CDR1 is SEHNR, CDR2 FQNEAQ, per germline (reference sequence). The V and J ends lost 6 bases and 6 bases respectively, with 15 bases between them. The CDR3 has 13 amino acids. They got blood RNA out of unsorted whole blood and also pulled out germline DNA. Blood samples of roughly 4 milliliters were drawn preoperatively. For this clonotype: Its specificity is not known.

The sequenced sample consisted of peripheral blood. This chain uses TRBV7-9 with TRBJ2-7, with D hard to call. This TCR derives from a man aged 40-49 years with primary liver carcinoma and hepatitis B virus infection. The CDR3 DNA follows: TGTGCCAGCAGTGTAAAACTCACCCGCGAGCAGTACTTC. This encodes CASSVKLTREQYF. Combining the CDR3 with reference TRBV7-9 and TRBJ2-7 gives the whole variable domain DTGVSQNPRHKITKRGQNVTFRCDPISEHNRLYWYRQTLGQGPEFLTYFQNEAQLEKSRLLSDRFSAERPKGSFSTLEIQRTEQGDSAMYLCASSVKLTREQYFGPGTRLTVT.